The 5 T cell receptor beta chains in this list originate from one sample, sequenced in a study of shared clonotypes between healthy human individuals. Data came from immunoSEQ multiplex PCR; TCRdb stores just in-frame clones and leaves some out. Here the sample spans about 1 million clones, around 76% being singletons. The sample comprised memory CD4+ T cells sorted from blood. Subset meaning: CD45RA-negative fraction. The receptors were sampled from a man younger than 35 in good health.

About this clone: Other nucleotide sequences in the sample specify the same CDR3. The chain links TRBV10-3 to TRBJ1-5; D ambiguous. Germline CDR1 and CDR2: ENHRY and SYGVKD. This CDR3 is built from 14 residues. The germline V and J ends were trimmed by 0 bases and 2 bases, with 5 bases remaining between them. The CDR3: CAISESVGNQPQHF. The CDR3 coding sequence is TGTGCCATCAGTGAGTCAGTAGGCAATCAGCCCCAGCATTTT.

In DNA, the CDR3 is TGTGCCAGCAGCGTCGGTCCGGGACAGGGGCGGTCTAGCGGCTACAATGAGCAGTTCTTC. Its translation: CASSVGPGQGRSSGYNEQFF. V gene TRBV14 combines with J gene TRBJ2-1, with 10 bases that match TRBD1. V trimming: 5 bases; J trimming: 3 bases; junction bases outside the gene matches: 19. The CDR3 is 20 amino acids. The germline gives CDR1 SGHDN, CDR2 FVKESK. The full variable domain, completed using reference TRBV14 and TRBJ2-1, is EAGVTQFPSHSVIEKGQTVTLRCDPISGHDNLYWYRRVMGKEIKFLLHFVKESKQDESGMPNNRFLAERTGGTYSTLKVQPAELEDSGVYFCASSVGPGQGRSSGYNEQFFGPGTRLTVL.

The chain combines TRBV10-3 with TRBJ2-2, with TRBD1 identical over 7 bases. This CDR3 comprises 14 residues. Germline loops: CDR1 ENHRY, CDR2 SYGVKD. After removal of 3 bases from V and 6 bases from J, the junction contained 4 bases not matched to a gene. The CDR3 sequence is CAISDQQGAGELFF. The DNA of the CDR3 is TGTGCCATCAGTGACCAGCAGGGGGCCGGGGAGCTGTTTTTT.

As concerns this clone: Other DNA sequences of this sample code for an identical CDR3. In DNA form, the CDR3 reads TGCGCCAGCAGTGCGGGGGGAGATACGCAGTATTTT. Protein sequence: CASSAGGDTQYF. V and J are TRBV10-1 and TRBJ2-3; 7 positions match TRBD2. J was trimmed by 5 bases and V by 4 bases; bases with no gene match: 0. The V gene's germline CDR1 is WNHNN and CDR2 SYGVQD (reference sequence). The CDR3 runs to 12 residues.

This sequence joins TRBV14 and TRBJ2-5; no clear D. V lost 5 bases to trimming and J lost 5 bases, with 6 bases between them. This CDR3 comprises 11 residues. CDR1 and CDR2 from the germline V gene are SGHDN and FVKESK. CDR3 DNA sequence: TGTGCCAGCAGCGGACGGGAGACCCAGTACTTC. This encodes CASSGRETQYF.